The source of this T cell receptor beta chain is a study of cytomegalovirus exposure and HLA in healthy donors. Study findings and constraints: Association of 16,951 TCR beta sequences with HLA alleles was found at 0.05 false discovery rate in a later analysis. The authors enumerated roughly 160 TCR beta chains as linked to cytomegalovirus.

PCR amplification relied on 60 Vbeta primers (plus 13 Jbeta primers). Sequenced by immunoSEQ multiplex PCR; TCRdb stores in-frame clones only, minus some. This sample carries about 120,000 clones, approximately 69% of them seen once, and the ten largest clones take approximately 3.9%. This CDR3 comprises 14 residues. Between the trimmed V and J ends, which lost 4 bases and 0 bases, there was a span of 13 bases. Germline V gene lookup returns CDR1 SQVTM and CDR2 ANQGSEA. As regards this clone: The antigen remains unidentified.

This clonotype was sampled from a man between 40 and 49 years old in good health and CMV-seropositive. The sample consisted of PBMCs. The V call is TRBV29-1, the J call TRBJ2-7, with D perhaps matching TRBD1 (5 bases). Here the CDR3 DNA reads TGCAGCGTTGGTTCCAGGGCAAGCTCCTACGAGCAGTACTTC. Translated: CSVGSRASSYEQYF.